These 29 T cell receptor beta chains share one sample of origin, sequenced in a study of T cells in Graves' hyperthyroidism and ophthalmopathy. Researchers amplified the TCR beta CDR3 regions from RNA transcripts. Initially, a first-round RT-PCR of the TCR CDR3 employed the HTBI primer set. TCRdb used MiXCR to reprocess the multiplex PCR reads, holding one entry per CDR3 protein. The sample consists of around 800,000 distinct CDR3 sequences, roughly 40% of them appearing once. The source material was blood. These receptors were obtained from a man aged 18 to 30 with Graves' hyperthyroidism.

This rearrangement joins TRBV29-1 to TRBJ2-7; a possible D gene is TRBD2 (7 bases). The CDR3 has 14 amino acids. CDR1 SQVTM and CDR2 ANQGSEA come from the germline V gene. With 2 bases removed from V and 6 bases from J, the gap between germline ends came to 17 bases. The CDR3 loop reads CSVEWGGRAGEQYF. In DNA, the CDR3 is TGCAGCGTTGAATGGGGGGGGCGGGCTGGCGAGCAGTACTTC.

The chain has TRBV29-1 and TRBJ1-1; TRBD1 matches at 9 bases. Germline V CDR1 and CDR2: SQVTM, ANQGSEA. Losses at the gene ends were 0 bases for V and 0 bases for J; bases not matched to a gene: 8. The CDR3 extends over 17 amino acids. CDR3 sequence (DNA): TGCAGCGTTGAAGAAGGCGGACAGGGGTTCATGAACACTGAAGCTTTCTTT. Translation: CSVEEGGQGFMNTEAFF.

About this clonotype itself: A single base separates this from a much larger clone, so it may be a read error. This sequence joins TRBV24-1 and TRBJ1-5; 7 nucleotides line up with TRBD1. CDR3 length equals 15 residues. Germline values: CDR1 KGHDR, CDR2 SFDVKD. The chain's CDR3 is CANSEEGARSQPQHF. The DNA of the CDR3 is TGTGCCAACAGTGAGGAGGGGGCGCGATCCCAGCCCCAGCATTTT.

This clonotype was picked up many times. V gene TRBV7-2 combines with J gene TRBJ1-1; tentatively, D is TRBD1 (5 bases). Germline V lookup: CDR1 SGHTA, CDR2 FQGNSA. V gave up 9 bases and J gave up 1 base, with 12 bases separating them. This CDR3 contains 13 residues. CDR3 DNA: TGTGCCAGTGGGGGACGGCGGAACACTGAAGCTTTCTTT. Its translation is CASGGRRNTEAFF.

The J gene is TRBJ1-1, the V gene TRBV10-3, with D possibly matching TRBD1 (5 bases). CDR1 is ENHRY, CDR2 SYGVKD, per germline. The CDR3 runs 16 residues. The germline V and J ends were trimmed by 9 bases and 8 bases, with 28 bases remaining between them. In DNA form, the CDR3 reads TGTGCCATTTTTCTTCTGGTCAGGGAGGTGGAGGGAGAAGCTTTCTTT. Translating it yields CAIFLLVREVEGEAFF.

This clonotype was observed once. The chain uses TRBV30 and TRBJ2-7; TRBD2 might be the D (6 bases). Germline loops: CDR1 GTSNPN, CDR2 SVGIG (reference sequence). V was pared by 0 bases and J by 5 bases, with 14 bases between. This CDR3 is built from 14 residues. The CDR3 DNA sequence: TGTGCCTGGAGTGTACTTAGCGGTACCAACGAGCAGTACTTC. Protein sequence: CAWSVLSGTNEQYF. The variable domain in full, with the rest retrieved from reference TRBV30 and TRBJ2-7, is SQTIHQWPATLVQPVGSPLSLECTVEGTSNPNLYWYRQAAGRGLQLLFYSVGIGQISSEVPQNLSASRPQDRQFILSSKKLLLSDSGFYLCAWSVLSGTNEQYFGPGTRLTVT.

This clonotype was counted ten times or more. The V call is TRBV29-1, the J call TRBJ1-2; D uncertain. The CDR3 totals 13 residues. Germline CDR1 SQVTM, CDR2 ANQGSEA. V lost 3 bases and J lost 3, with 11 bases in between. The CDR3 DNA follows: TGCAGCGTTGATGCAGGAGGACACTATGGCTACACCTTC. Its protein is CSVDAGGHYGYTF. Variable domain in full (rest from reference TRBV29-1 and TRBJ1-2): SAVISQKPSRDICQRGTSLTIQCQVDSQVTMMFWYRQQPGQSLTLIATANQGSEATYESGFVIDKFPISRPNLTFSTLTVSNMSPEDSSIYLCSVDAGGHYGYTFGSGTRLTVV.

The sample holds many counts of this clonotype. The chain combines TRBV6-6 with TRBJ1-2; D uncertain. The CDR3 consists of 13 residues. V was cut by 7 bases and J by 5 bases, with 14 bases left in between. Germline V gene lookup returns CDR1 MNHNY and CDR2 SVGAGI (reference sequence). In DNA, the CDR3 is TGTGCCAGCACCGAACAGATCTCGTATGGCTACACCTTC. It specifies CASTEQISYGYTF.

This clonotype has a count of ten or more. The chain uses TRBV6-6 and TRBJ1-5, with D maybe TRBD1 (5 bases). Germline CDR1 is MNHNY and CDR2 is SVGAGI (reference sequence). V was clipped by 4 bases and J by 6 bases, with 7 bases between them. The CDR3 sequence is 12 residues long. Here the CDR3 DNA reads TGTGCCAGCAGTTCAGGGTTTCAGCCCCAGCATTTT. Protein product: CASSSGFQPQHF.

This clonotype has ten or more counts. This chain joins TRBV7-6 and TRBJ2-5; 9 nucleotides agree with TRBD2. Looked up from germline, CDR1 is SGHVS and CDR2 is FNYEAQ. The CDR3 covers 17 residues. The V gene end was trimmed by 7 bases and the J gene end by 5 bases; junction bases not matched to a gene: 17. CDR3 region: CASNQAPAGGRIETQYF. The CDR3 nucleotides read TGTGCCAGCAACCAAGCCCCAGCGGGAGGCCGAATTGAGACCCAGTACTTC.

This clonotype was recorded a few times. This chain links TRBV20-1 with TRBJ1-5; tentative D call: TRBD1 (5 bases). The CDR3 runs to 15 residues. The V end was cut by 4 bases, the J end by 4 bases, with 17 bases between. The germline V gene encodes CDR1 DFQATT and CDR2 SNEGSKA (reference sequence). The CDR3 protein is CSAIRFGTENQPQHF. In nucleotides, the CDR3 is TGCAGTGCTATTAGGTTCGGGACGGAGAATCAGCCCCAGCATTTT.

The V and J genes are TRBV15 and TRBJ1-4; TRBD1 matches 7 bases. J was trimmed by 3 bases and V by 3 bases; bases with no gene match: 7. The CDR3 is 16 amino acids. CDR1 is LNHNV, CDR2 YYDKDF, per germline (reference sequence). This CDR3 is CATSSPTGTPNEKLFF. CDR3 coding DNA: TGTGCCACCAGCAGCCCGACAGGGACCCCTAATGAAAAACTGTTTTTT.

The chain has TRBV6-5 and TRBJ2-5, with D possibly called TRBD1 or TRBD2 (5 bases each). The germline gives CDR1 MNHEY, CDR2 SVGAGI. V lost 9 bases and J 1 base, leaving 18 bases between the germline ends. This CDR3 comprises 15 residues. The DNA of the CDR3 is TGTGCCAGTAAGAGAGGGTGGGGGTCCCAAGAGACCCAGTACTTC. This translates into CASKRGWGSQETQYF.

The rearrangement links TRBV2 to TRBJ2-7; D gene uncertain. Deletions cut 2 bases from V and 2 bases from J, with 16 bases between. Germline V gene lookup returns CDR1 SNHLY and CDR2 FYNNEI. The length of the CDR3 is 16 residues. The CDR3: CASSERTAPRTYEQYF. CDR3 nucleotide sequence: TGTGCCAGCAGTGAAAGGACGGCCCCTAGGACCTACGAGCAGTACTTC.

In this sample, this clonotype turned up a few times. The chain is built from TRBV5-6 and TRBJ1-2, with a tentative D call TRBD1 (6 bases). The length of the CDR3 is 16 residues. The V gene's germline CDR1 is SGHDT and CDR2 YYEEEE. The germline V and J ends were trimmed by 0 bases and 7 bases, with 19 bases remaining between them. The CDR3 nucleotides are TGTGCCAGCAGCTTGGCCATTTTTCAGGGGTCGGCTGGCTACACCTTC. Protein sequence: CASSLAIFQGSAGYTF.

The gene calls are TRBV6-6 and TRBJ1-2; D ambiguous. The germline CDR1 and CDR2 sequences are MNHNY and SVGAGI (reference sequence). V was cut by 8 bases and J by 4 bases, with 11 bases left in between. The CDR3 extends over 12 amino acids. Here the CDR3 reads CASGWTVYGYTF. The CDR3 bases are TGTGCCAGCGGCTGGACGGTCTATGGCTACACCTTC.

J is TRBJ1-1 and V is TRBV3-1; no firm D call. CDR1 and CDR2 (germline): LGHDT, YNNKEL (reference sequence). Trimming shortened V by 1 base and J by 1 base, and 7 bases separated the two germline ends. The CDR3 runs to 14 residues. CDR3 sequence reads: CASSQVSGNTEAFF. CDR3 sequence (DNA): TGTGCCAGCAGCCAAGTTTCCGGGAACACTGAAGCTTTCTTT.

On this clonotype itself: One base away lies a much larger clone, so this may be a sequencing read error. The chain uses TRBV19 and TRBJ1-2; D might be TRBD1 (5 bases). There are 11 residues in the CDR3. The germline V gene has CDR1 LNHDA and CDR2 SQIVND (reference sequence). Trimming cost V 7 bases and J 7 bases, with 10 bases left between them. The CDR3 DNA is TGTGCCAGTATGGGGGGTCTTGGCTACACCTTC. Amino acids: CASMGGLGYTF. Supplemented by reference TRBV19 and TRBJ1-2, the full variable domain reads DGGITQSPKYLFRKEGQNVTLSCEQNLNHDAMYWYRQDPGQGLRLIYYSQIVNDFQKGDIAEGYSVSREKKESFPLTVTSAQKNPTAFYLCASMGGLGYTFGSGTRLTVV.

V is TRBV10-2 and J is TRBJ2-2; D may be TRBD1 or TRBD2 (5 bases each). Looked up from germline, CDR1 is WSHSY and CDR2 is SAAADI. The CDR3 consists of 16 residues. V lost 10 bases and J 1 base, leaving 19 bases between the germline ends. The CDR3 sequence: CATLLQTGRNTGELFF. CDR3 bases: TGCGCCACCCTGCTCCAGACGGGGCGGAACACCGGGGAGCTGTTTTTT.

The genes are TRBV20-1 and TRBJ1-3; maybe TRBD1 (5 bases). The CDR3 contains 14 residues. Germline V gene sequence: CDR1 DFQATT, CDR2 SNEGSKA (reference sequence). The V and J ends lost 5 bases and 4 bases respectively, with 15 bases between them. The CDR3 spells CSALEGLRGNTIYF. CDR3 nucleotides: TGCAGTGCTCTCGAGGGGTTGCGGGGAAACACCATATATTTT.

The chain uses TRBV5-1 and TRBJ2-7; 12 bases agree with TRBD1. V shed 3 bases and J 6 bases; nucleotides not matched to a gene: 10. Germline V gene data show CDR1 as SGHRS and CDR2 as YFSETQ. The CDR3 has 16 residues. The CDR3 region is CASSSGTGGLPGEQYF. CDR3 nucleotide sequence: TGCGCCAGCAGCTCTGGGACAGGGGGCCTCCCAGGCGAGCAGTACTTC.

The chain employs TRBV5-1 and TRBJ1-6, with D uncertain. This CDR3 is 12 amino acids long. Germline V gene sequence: CDR1 SGHRS, CDR2 YFSETQ. Trimming removed 3 bases from V and 10 bases from J, with 8 bases in between. CDR3 coding DNA: TGCGCCAGCAGCTCGACTAGGTCACCCCTCCACTTT. This encodes CASSSTRSPLHF.

A note on this clonotype: Being one base from a much bigger clone, this may be a read error. J is TRBJ1-1 and V is TRBV7-9, with a possible D match to TRBD1 (5 bases). This CDR3 contains 15 residues. Looked up from germline, CDR1 is SEHNR and CDR2 is FQNEAQ (reference sequence). V was shortened by 1 base and J by 1 base, with 10 bases between the two germline ends. CDR3 sequence reads: CASSLVTETNTEAFF. The CDR3 DNA follows: TGTGCCAGCAGCTTAGTGACAGAGACGAACACTGAAGCTTTCTTT.

With regard to this clonotype: Just one base apart from a much larger clone, this may be a read error. In nucleotides, the CDR3 is TGTGCCACCGGACTGCTGAACACTGAACCTTTCTTT. It codes for CATGLLNTEPFF. The V and J genes are TRBV2 and TRBJ1-1; D is undetermined. Germline V CDR1 and CDR2: SNHLY, FYNNEI. The CDR3 is 12 residues long.

Comment on this clonotype: A much larger clone differs from this one at a single base, so this may be a read error. The chain uses TRBV6-5 and TRBJ1-2; no definite D call. The CDR3 contains 12 residues. Germline-derived CDR1 and CDR2 are MNHEY and SVGAGI. With 7 bases removed from V and 6 bases from J, the gap between germline ends came to 12 bases. CDR3 DNA: TGTGCCAGCATAGAGAGTGGCAATGGCTACACCTTC. It specifies CASIESGNGYTF.

This clonotype was counted ten times or more. V and J are TRBV2 and TRBJ2-7; 8 bases match TRBD1. The CDR3 is 13 amino acids. V lost 4 bases to trimming and J lost 6 bases; unmatched junction nucleotides: 5. In germline, CDR1 is SNHLY, CDR2 FYNNEI. This CDR3 reads CASSGQGASEQYF. CDR3 bases: TGTGCCAGCAGTGGGCAGGGGGCCAGCGAGCAGTACTTC.

This chain connects TRBV12-3 or TRBV12-4 to TRBJ1-1; D unresolved. CDR3 length equals 14 residues. Trimming left V 1 base short and J 7 bases short, with 13 bases between. The CDR3 sequence is CASSLGTRGLEAFF. The CDR3, as DNA: TGTGCCAGCAGTTTAGGGACCAGAGGCCTTGAAGCTTTCTTT.

The chain employs TRBV29-1 and TRBJ2-5; 10 bases are shared with TRBD2. The CDR3 has 14 amino acids. Trimming removed 7 bases from V and 4 bases from J; junction bases left unmatched: 9. The germline V gene encodes CDR1 SQVTM and CDR2 ANQGSEA. As DNA, the CDR3 is TGCAGCGCGATGCTAGCGGGGGTTGGAGAGACCCAGTACTTC. It codes for CSAMLAGVGETQYF.

As regards this clonotype: A read error may account for a junction end that differs from germline. The chain links TRBV11-2 to TRBJ1-2, with D possibly being TRBD1 (5 bases). The CDR3 totals 13 residues. CDR1 is SGHAT and CDR2 is FQNNGV in the germline V gene. The CDR3 region is CASSLGWGDGCTF. In DNA form, the CDR3 reads TGTGCCAGCAGCTTAGGGTGGGGCGATGGCTGCACCTTC.